This T cell receptor (beta chain) was obtained from a study of T cells in Graves' hyperthyroidism and ophthalmopathy. This clonotype came up once. With a much larger clone just one base away, this may be a read error. The CDR3 extends over 13 amino acids. Germline-derived CDR1 and CDR2 are GTSNPN and SVGIG (reference sequence). Amplification targeted TCR beta CDR3 regions from RNA transcripts. HTBI primers were employed in a first-round RT-PCR of the TCR CDR3. TCRdb re-derived calls from the multiplex PCR reads in MiXCR, one entry per CDR3 protein. This table has under 350,000 distinct CDR3 sequences, roughly 15% appearing once.

The chain carries TRBV30 and TRBJ1-2, with no clear D. This clonotype was obtained from a woman aged 40 to 50 with Graves' ophthalmopathy. The specimen was blood. The CDR3 reads CVWSVGPNYGYTF. CDR3 nucleotides: TGTGTCTGGAGTGTGGGCCCAAACTATGGCTACACCTTC.